The 26 T cell receptor beta chains listed next were all sequenced from one sample in a study of blood T cell repertoires in COVID-19. TCRdb's table, derived via immunoSEQ multiplex PCR, lists solely in-frame clones and lacks some. The sample has about 110,000 clones; about four fifths are singletons. Sequenced: peripheral blood. The receptor set was obtained from a woman between 70 and 85 years old with acute or convalescent COVID-19.

V usage is TRBV18 and J usage is TRBJ2-3, with TRBD2 identical over 10 bases. Germline V gives CDR1 KGHSH, CDR2 LQKENI. Trimming took 5 bases from V and 1 from J; bases not matched to a gene: 0. This CDR3 contains 14 residues. Here the CDR3 DNA reads TGTGCCAGCTCAGGACTAGCGGGCACAGATACGCAGTATTTT. Its translation is CASSGLAGTDTQYF.

This clone was seen a single time. The chain is built from TRBV6-5 and TRBJ2-1; D perhaps matches TRBD2 (6 bases). Trimming cost V 10 bases and J 9 bases, with 19 bases left between them. CDR1 and CDR2 (germline): MNHEY, SVGAGI. The CDR3 has 13 amino acids. CDR3 sequence: CAILIRDFGEQFF. The CDR3 DNA reads as TGTGCCATCTTGATCCGGGACTTTGGTGAGCAGTTCTTC.

The chain employs TRBV7-9 and TRBJ2-7, with 7 nucleotides matching TRBD1. V trimming: 5 bases; J trimming: 5 bases; junction bases outside the gene matches: 3. Germline CDR1 and CDR2: SEHNR and FQNEAQ (reference sequence). The CDR3 is 12 residues long. In DNA form, the CDR3 reads TGTGCCAGCAGCCAAACAGGGGACGAGCAGTACTTC. Its protein is CASSQTGDEQYF.

This chain uses TRBV9 with TRBJ1-3; D call uncertain. CDR1 SGDLS and CDR2 YYNGEE come from the germline V gene. Trimming cost V 1 base and J 4 bases, with 18 bases left between them. The CDR3 consists of 17 residues. CDR3 DNA: TGTGCCAGCAGCGTATTGATGCATAGGAGGGAAGGAAACACCATATATTTT. Translating it yields CASSVLMHRREGNTIYF.

The V and J genes are TRBV18 and TRBJ1-6; D is uncertain. This CDR3 comprises 16 residues. The V end lost 4 bases, the J end lost 0 bases, and 10 bases lay between the germline ends. Germline CDR1 reads KGHSH; CDR2 reads LQKENI. The DNA for the CDR3 is TGTGCCAGCTCACTGGACTTTATCTCCTATAATTCACCCCTCCACTTT. This encodes CASSLDFISYNSPLHF.

The rearrangement joins TRBV7-9 to TRBJ2-5, with D perhaps matching TRBD2 (5 bases). V lost 5 bases and J 6 bases, leaving 22 bases between the germline ends. Germline V gene data show CDR1 as SEHNR and CDR2 as FQNEAQ (reference sequence). The CDR3 extends over 16 amino acids. CDR3: CASSPAGTRSMKTQYF. CDR3 DNA sequence: TGTGCCAGCAGCCCGGCTGGCACTAGATCAATGAAGACCCAGTACTTC.

The gene calls are TRBV6-2 or TRBV6-3 and TRBJ2-7; D is unresolved. The CDR3 length is 15 residues. V was trimmed by 1 base and J by 0 bases, leaving 10 bases between them. Germline V lookup: CDR1 MNHEY, CDR2 SVGEGT. The CDR3 coding sequence is TGTGCCAGCAGTTACTTTCGAGTTGGCTCCTACGAGCAGTACTTC. Translation: CASSYFRVGSYEQYF.

The table lists this clone with a few counts. This sequence joins TRBV4-1 and TRBJ1-5; D is possibly TRBD1 (6 bases). This CDR3 is built from 17 residues. Germline CDR1 MGHRA, CDR2 YSYEKL. The V gene lost 0 bases and the J gene lost 6 bases, with 18 bases spanning the gap. CDR3: CASSQERGGGEVQPQHF. The CDR3 DNA reads as TGCGCCAGCAGCCAAGAGAGGGGCGGGGGCGAAGTTCAGCCCCAGCATTTT.

This chain connects TRBV3-1 (or the pseudogene TRBV3-2) to TRBJ1-2; D uncertain. The CDR3 is made up of 14 amino acids. Germline values: CDR1 LGHDT, CDR2 YNNKEL (reference sequence). Deletions cut 3 bases from V and 5 bases from J, with 13 bases between. CDR3 in DNA: TGTGCCAGCAGCCATTCAATCAGGTTTTATGGCTACACCTTC. Its translation is CASSHSIRFYGYTF.

This clone was observed a handful of times. V is TRBV24-1 and J is TRBJ2-1, with 8 nucleotides matching TRBD1. The CDR3 contains 14 residues. The V gene's germline CDR1 is KGHDR and CDR2 SFDVKD. Losses at the gene ends were 2 bases for V and 8 bases for J; bases not matched to a gene: 4. The CDR3 region has the DNA TGTGCCACCAGTGATTCCGGACAGGGCCATGAGCAGTTCTTC. This encodes CATSDSGQGHEQFF.

This chain uses TRBV6-5 with TRBJ2-7, with D perhaps matching TRBD2 (5 bases). Trimming removed 4 bases at V and 5 bases at J, with 18 bases between. This CDR3 has 15 amino acids. Germline loops: CDR1 MNHEY, CDR2 SVGAGI. CDR3 protein: CASSSTERQGHEQYF. The CDR3 bases are TGTGCCAGCAGTTCTACGGAGCGGCAAGGCCACGAGCAGTACTTC.

This chain uses TRBV28 with TRBJ1-2, with a possible D match to TRBD1 (5 bases). Deletions cut 5 bases from V and 1 base from J, with 8 bases between. This CDR3 is 13 amino acids long. CDR1 is MDHEN and CDR2 is SYDVKM in the germline V gene. CDR3 sequence: CASSPQVNYGYTF. In DNA, the CDR3 is TGTGCCAGCAGTCCACAGGTTAACTATGGCTACACCTTC.

This clone was seen just once. The chain is built from TRBV15 and TRBJ2-1; possibly TRBD2 for D (7 bases). CDR1 is LNHNV, CDR2 YYDKDF, per germline (reference sequence). The V gene lost 1 base and the J gene lost 4 bases, with 14 bases spanning the gap. The CDR3 spans 16 residues. CDR3 in DNA: TGTGCCACCAGCAGAGTTGGGGGGGCACTGTACAATGAGCAGTTCTTC. Translated, it gives CATSRVGGALYNEQFF.

The chain links TRBV5-1 to TRBJ2-5; TRBD1 agrees at 10 bases. This CDR3 comprises 16 residues. The V gene end was trimmed by 5 bases and the J gene end by 5 bases; junction bases not matched to a gene: 12. Germline V gene data show CDR1 as SGHRS and CDR2 as YFSETQ. For the CDR3, the DNA is TGCGCCAGCAGGCAAGGACAGGGGGTAGGGTTGGAGACCCAGTACTTC. Translation: CASRQGQGVGLETQYF.

The J gene is TRBJ2-3, the V gene TRBV7-3; 14 positions agree with TRBD2. J gave up 1 base and V 0 bases, and 6 bases lay outside the gene matches. From germline, CDR1 is SGHTA and CDR2 FQGTGA. CDR3 size: 19 residues. CDR3 region: CASSLTRTSGRMGTDTQYF. The CDR3 bases are TGTGCCAGCAGCTTAACTCGGACTAGCGGGAGGATGGGCACAGATACGCAGTATTTT.

Of note for this clone: Its ends do not fully match the called genes, so a read error is possible. The chain employs TRBV28 and TRBJ1-1; D remains ambiguous. Germline-derived CDR1 and CDR2 are MDHEN and SYDVKM. This CDR3 has 12 residues. The CDR3 DNA follows: TGTGCCAGCAGGAGTCTGAACGCTGAAGCTTTCTTT. As protein: CASRSLNAEAFF. The whole variable domain, filled in from reference TRBV28 and TRBJ1-1, reads DVKVTQSSRYLVKRTGEKVFLECVQDMDHENMFWYRQDPGLGLRLIYFSYDVKMKEKGDIPEGYSVSREKKERFSLILESASTNQTSMYLCASRSLNAEAFFGQGTRLTVV.

The CDR3 spells CASSLVTRGLRYYGYTF. The CDR3 DNA follows: TGTGCCAGCAGTTTAGTAACCCGGGGGTTACGCTACTATGGCTACACCTTC. V gene TRBV6-7 combines with J gene TRBJ1-2, with D possibly being TRBD1 (5 bases). TRBV6-7 carries the ORF label, with uncertain function. The V gene lost 4 bases and the J gene lost 3 bases, with 21 bases spanning the gap. This CDR3 comprises 17 residues.

The CDR3 region has the DNA TGCAGCGCCAGGGGGCAGCCTGACACCGGGGAGCTGTTTTTT. Its protein product is CSARGQPDTGELFF. The rearrangement links TRBV29-1 to TRBJ2-2, with 8 bases fitting TRBD1. The V and J ends lost 7 bases and 3 bases, in that order; junction bases with no gene match: 7. Germline-derived CDR1 and CDR2 are SQVTM and ANQGSEA. The CDR3 consists of 14 residues.

V usage is TRBV19 and J usage is TRBJ1-2; D not resolved. The CDR3 runs to 15 residues. Per the germline V gene, CDR1 is LNHDA and CDR2 is SQIVND (reference sequence). Trimming left V 1 base short and J 2 bases short, with 11 bases between. The CDR3 DNA reads as TGTGCCAGTAGTATAGGTGCATTCCTAAACTATGGCTACACCTTC. It codes for CASSIGAFLNYGYTF.

The chain uses TRBV7-9 and TRBJ2-5; tentatively, D is TRBD1 (5 bases). The germline CDR1 and CDR2 sequences are SEHNR and FQNEAQ (reference sequence). Deletions cut 5 bases from V and 2 bases from J, with 12 bases between. This CDR3 has 14 amino acids. For the CDR3, the DNA is TGTGCCAGCAGCACCGAAGGGGTTCAAGAGACCCAGTACTTC. This translates into CASSTEGVQETQYF.

The V gene is TRBV24-1, the J gene TRBJ2-7, with TRBD1 matching 7 bases. Germline-derived CDR1 and CDR2 are KGHDR and SFDVKD. With 5 bases clipped from V and 2 bases from J, the junction kept 14 bases outside the gene matches. This CDR3 is 17 amino acids long. The CDR3 here is CATSVGRNRGVAYEQYV. The CDR3 DNA reads as TGTGCCACCAGTGTGGGTAGGAACAGGGGAGTCGCCTACGAGCAGTACGTC.

The chain recombines TRBV7-9 with TRBJ2-1, with 10 bases aligning to TRBD1. Per germline, CDR1 SEHNR and CDR2 FQNEAQ (reference sequence). V shed 5 bases, J shed 3 bases, and the junction held 4 bases outside the gene matches. This CDR3 comprises 15 residues. The DNA of the CDR3 is TGTGCCAGCAGCACCAGGACAGGGGGCTACAATGAGCAGTTCTTC. This gives the protein CASSTRTGGYNEQFF.

This chain links TRBV4-2 with TRBJ2-1; tentatively, D is TRBD2 (6 bases). Trimming stripped 0 bases from V and 4 bases from J, with 13 bases between. CDR3 size: 16 residues. Germline V gene lookup returns CDR1 LGHNA and CDR2 YNFKEQ. CDR3 in DNA: TGTGCCAGCAGCCAAGATCGCGCGGGACCGTACAATGAGCAGTTCTTC. It encodes CASSQDRAGPYNEQFF.

This clone was counted a few times. The gene calls are TRBV28 and TRBJ2-7, with D possibly matching TRBD2 (6 bases). This CDR3 has 12 residues. From germline, CDR1 is MDHEN and CDR2 SYDVKM. Trimming removed 4 bases from V and 2 bases from J, with 6 bases in between. The CDR3 region is CASSSGAYEQYF. CDR3 nucleotides: TGTGCCAGCAGTTCGGGGGCCTACGAGCAGTACTTC. Combining the CDR3 with reference TRBV28 and TRBJ2-7 gives the whole variable domain DVKVTQSSRYLVKRTGEKVFLECVQDMDHENMFWYRQDPGLGLRLIYFSYDVKMKEKGDIPEGYSVSREKKERFSLILESASTNQTSMYLCASSSGAYEQYFGPGTRLTVT.

The rearrangement uses TRBV27 and TRBJ1-2; 8 nucleotides agree with TRBD1. V lost 3 bases, J lost 3 bases, and 3 bases stayed unmatched. This CDR3 contains 14 residues. CDR1 and CDR2 from the germline V gene are MNHEY and SMNVEV (reference sequence). The CDR3 DNA reads TGTGCCAGCAGTTTCAGGGGGCGCGACTATGGCTACACCTTC. Amino acids: CASSFRGRDYGYTF.

This chain links TRBV7-2 with TRBJ2-2, with D possibly matching TRBD1 (6 bases). Germline lookup yields CDR1 SGHTA and CDR2 FQGNSA. This CDR3 contains 16 residues. V lost 7 bases and J lost 5, with 20 bases in between. The CDR3 reads CASTQGRWAGTGELFF. As DNA, the CDR3 is TGTGCCAGCACCCAGGGGCGGTGGGCAGGGACCGGGGAGCTGTTTTTT.